Sequencing of this T cell receptor (beta chain) was carried out in a study of regulatory T cells in long-lasting Graves disease. Regarding the study as a whole: Persistent cases favored TRBV28, TRBJ1-2 and TRBJ2-5.

The CDR3 extends over 13 amino acids. With 6 bases clipped from V and 0 bases from J, the junction kept 4 bases outside the gene matches. The germline V gene has CDR1 SQVTM and CDR2 ANQGSEA. In building TCR beta libraries, iRepertoire HTBI primers were used together with Arm-PCR of CDR3 regions. TCRdb passed the multiplex PCR reads through MiXCR, listing each CDR3 protein once. The data hold about 470,000 distinct CDR3 sequences, with about a fifth observed a single time. This clonotype was counted once. Antigen specificity is unknown. Time point meaning: persistent/refractory GD, antithyroid drugs over 5 years with positive TRAb. The TCR library was prepared using RNA isolated from PBMCs.

This sequence was found in a female donor with Graves disease. The source material was peripheral blood mononuclear cells (PBMCs), sampled when the disease was refractory, from a patient treated with antithyroid drugs. The chain employs TRBV29-1 and TRBJ1-2, with 7 bases lining up with TRBD1. CDR3 amino acids: CSVGQLANYGYTF. The DNA of the CDR3 is TGCAGCGTGGGACAGTTAGCTAACTATGGCTACACCTTC.